These 20 T cell receptor beta chains originate from one sample sequenced in a study of cytomegalovirus exposure and HLA in healthy donors. This PCR relied on a set of 60 Vbeta primers and 13 Jbeta primers. Clones were sequenced by immunoSEQ multiplex PCR, and TCRdb holds only the in-frame ones, with some missing. The sample gives 160,000 or so clones, over 70% of which show up once; approximately 4.8% is in the top ten. The sequenced material came from PBMCs. The receptors originated from a man aged 30-40 years in good health and CMV-seronegative.

V is TRBV7-9 and J is TRBJ1-1, with no clear D. V dropped 0 bases and J dropped 6 bases, with 11 bases sitting between them. Germline V gene sequence: CDR1 SEHNR, CDR2 FQNEAQ (reference sequence). This CDR3 comprises 14 residues. The DNA for the CDR3 is TGTGCCAGCAGCTTAGCCCCCGGGTATTCTGAAGCTTTCTTT. Translated, it gives CASSLAPGYSEAFF.

The chain carries TRBV6-5 and TRBJ2-7, with 9 positions matching TRBD2. Germline CDR1 MNHEY, CDR2 SVGAGI. The CDR3 has 14 residues. V lost 0 bases and J lost 3; bases outside the gene matches: 0. The CDR3 bases are TGTGCCAGCAGTTACTCGACTAGCGGCTACGAGCAGTACTTC. It codes for CASSYSTSGYEQYF.

V gene TRBV28 combines with J gene TRBJ2-7; 10 nucleotides agree with TRBD1. V dropped 3 bases and J dropped 3; count of bases not matched to a gene: 5. Germline CDR1 reads MDHEN; CDR2 reads SYDVKM. This CDR3 region has 15 residues. In DNA form, the CDR3 reads TGTGCCAGCAGTTTCAGACGGGACAGGGGCTACGAGCAGTACTTC. Encoded protein: CASSFRRDRGYEQYF.

The rearrangement links TRBV10-2 to TRBJ1-2; D is perhaps TRBD1 (6 bases). The CDR3 runs to 13 residues. V lost 9 bases to trimming and J lost 3 bases, with 14 bases between them. Germline V lookup: CDR1 WSHSY, CDR2 SAAADI. CDR3: CASQGMRDYGYTF. The CDR3 nucleotides are TGCGCCAGTCAGGGGATGCGGGACTATGGCTACACCTTC.

This clone turned up a few times. The CDR3 DNA is TGTGCCAGCAGTGTTTCGGGGACAGCAGTTGAAAAACTGTTTTTT. It is translated as CASSVSGTAVEKLFF. The chain combines TRBV9 with TRBJ1-4, with 7 bases that match TRBD1. Germline assignment: CDR1 SGDLS and CDR2 YYNGEE. This CDR3 has 15 amino acids. Trimming removed 5 bases from V and 7 bases from J; junction bases left unmatched: 11.

The V gene is TRBV5-8, the J gene TRBJ1-1, with 8 bases lining up with TRBD1. The CDR3 covers 14 residues. The germline V gene has CDR1 SGHTS and CDR2 YDEGEE. J lost 2 bases, V lost 2 bases, and 2 bases had no gene match. CDR3 sequence (DNA): TGTGCCAGCAGCTTTACAGGGGGTAACACTGAAGCTTTCTTT. This gives the protein CASSFTGGNTEAFF.

The CDR3 is CASRDRNTGELFF. Written as DNA, the CDR3 is TGTGCCAGCAGGGACAGGAACACCGGGGAGCTGTTTTTT. This chain connects TRBV2 to TRBJ2-2, with a tentative D call TRBD1 (6 bases). This CDR3 contains 13 residues. V lost 6 bases and J lost 1, with 6 bases in between. Germline CDR1 and CDR2: SNHLY and FYNNEI.

V gene TRBV27 combines with J gene TRBJ2-5; a weak D match, TRBD1 (5 bases). Germline CDR1 and CDR2: MNHEY and SMNVEV (reference sequence). V shed 4 bases and J shed 4 bases, with 16 bases lying between them. This CDR3 has 15 residues. The CDR3 coding sequence is TGTGCCAGCAGTTCGCAGGGCCTGGGGCGAGAGACCCAGTACTTC. It yields the protein CASSSQGLGRETQYF.

The chain links TRBV4-1 to TRBJ2-2; no clear D. Germline V gene lookup returns CDR1 MGHRA and CDR2 YSYEKL. There are 15 residues in the CDR3. The V gene lost 0 bases and the J gene lost 8 bases, with 13 bases spanning the gap. The CDR3 here is CASSQDATPLGELFF. The CDR3 nucleotides read TGCGCCAGCAGCCAAGATGCGACACCCCTGGGGGAGCTGTTTTTT.

V gene TRBV19 combines with J gene TRBJ2-7; 10 nucleotides agree with TRBD1. The trim removed 7 bases at V and 0 bases at J, leaving 6 bases unmatched. The CDR3 is made up of 15 amino acids. Germline V gene data show CDR1 as LNHDA and CDR2 as SQIVND (reference sequence). The CDR3 region has the DNA TGTGCCAGTACTTGGACAGGGGGAAGCTCCTACGAGCAGTACTTC. The encoded protein is CASTWTGGSSYEQYF.

This chain connects TRBV28 to TRBJ2-7, with a weak D call TRBD1 (7 bases). The germline CDR1 and CDR2 sequences are MDHEN and SYDVKM. The V gene lost 5 bases and the J gene lost 6 bases, with 11 bases spanning the gap. This CDR3 is 12 amino acids long. The CDR3 is CASSPQGGEQYF. CDR3 in DNA: TGTGCCAGCAGTCCCCAGGGGGGCGAGCAGTACTTC.

This chain joins TRBV2 and TRBJ1-1, with D maybe TRBD1 (6 bases). Germline CDR1 reads SNHLY; CDR2 reads FYNNEI. This CDR3 contains 13 residues. Trimming cost V 8 bases and J 4 bases, with 14 bases left between them. The CDR3: CASGAGAPTEAFF. Here the CDR3 DNA reads TGTGCCAGCGGGGCAGGGGCCCCCACTGAAGCTTTCTTT.

Turning to this clone: In this CDR3 the conserved last residue, phenylalanine or tryptophan, is missing, so a read error is likely. The limits of the CDR3 on the DNA are not certain, so only TCRdb's listed CDR3 is given. V usage is TRBV28 and J usage is TRBJ1-2. Ends included, the CDR3 has 12 residues. CDR1 MDHEN and CDR2 SYDVKM come from the germline V gene. This CDR3 reads CASSFPGERQLC.

The V and J genes are TRBV6-5 and TRBJ1-4; D might be TRBD1 (5 bases). The CDR3 covers 12 residues. Germline loops: CDR1 MNHEY, CDR2 SVGAGI. V was trimmed by 8 bases and J by 3 bases, leaving 7 bases between them. The CDR3 DNA follows: TGTGCCAGCGGGGGGGCTAATGAAAAACTGTTTTTT. Protein: CASGGANEKLFF.

The genes are TRBV7-6 and TRBJ1-4; TRBD1 agrees at 9 bases. The trim removed 1 base at V and 8 bases at J, leaving 5 bases unmatched. Germline loops: CDR1 SGHVS, CDR2 FNYEAQ. This CDR3 comprises 15 residues. The CDR3, as DNA: TGTGCCAGCAGCTTAGGCCCGACAGGGGGAGAAAAACTGTTTTTT. Protein product: CASSLGPTGGEKLFF.

V gene TRBV28 combines with J gene TRBJ2-7, with 8 bases that match TRBD1. V was clipped by 2 bases and J by 7 bases; unmatched bases: 7. Germline assignment: CDR1 MDHEN and CDR2 SYDVKM. The CDR3 is 14 residues long. CDR3 region: CASSLPGTGIEQYF. The CDR3 bases are TGTGCCAGCAGTTTACCTGGGACAGGCATTGAGCAGTACTTC.

A few counts support this clone. CDR3 bases: TGCGCCAGCAGCCAAGAGCCTACTAGGCAGGAAACGCAGTATTTT. This sequence encodes CASSQEPTRQETQYF. The chain employs TRBV4-3 and TRBJ2-3; tentative D call: TRBD2 (5 bases). Between the trimmed V and J ends, which lost 0 bases and 9 bases, there was a span of 16 bases. CDR3 length: 15 residues. From germline, CDR1 is LGHNA and CDR2 YSLEER.

This sequence joins TRBV30 and TRBJ1-6; D is possibly TRBD1 (5 bases). V lost 3 bases and J 2 bases, leaving 14 bases between the germline ends. CDR1 GTSNPN and CDR2 SVGIG come from the germline V gene (reference sequence). This CDR3 region has 16 residues. The DNA of the CDR3 is TGTGCCTGGAGCTCTTTGGGGCAGACCTATAATTCACCCCTCCACTTT. Translated, it gives CAWSSLGQTYNSPLHF. Supplemented by reference TRBV30 and TRBJ1-6, the full variable domain reads SQTIHQWPATLVQPVGSPLSLECTVEGTSNPNLYWYRQAAGRGLQLLFYSVGIGQISSEVPQNLSASRPQDRQFILSSKKLLLSDSGFYLCAWSSLGQTYNSPLHFGNGTRLTVT.

This clone was counted a single time. The chain joins TRBV12-5 to TRBJ1-1, with D possibly TRBD1 on 6 matching bases. With 6 bases removed from V and 1 base from J, the gap between germline ends came to 12 bases. This CDR3 contains 14 residues. Germline CDR1 is LGHNT and CDR2 is FRNRAP. CDR3 region: CASGRDTKNTEAFF. The CDR3, as DNA: TGTGCTAGTGGCCGGGACACCAAGAACACTGAAGCTTTCTTT.

This sequence joins TRBV7-9 and TRBJ2-7; 8 bases match TRBD2. Germline V gene data show CDR1 as SEHNR and CDR2 as FQNEAQ (reference sequence). V lost 2 bases, J lost 5 bases, and 5 bases stayed unmatched. The CDR3 runs 14 residues. CDR3 region: CASSLIGRAHEQYF. Written as DNA, the CDR3 is TGTGCCAGCAGCTTAATCGGGAGGGCCCACGAGCAGTACTTC.